These 6 T cell receptor beta chains came from one sample sequenced in a study of blood T cell repertoires in COVID-19 (dated by TCRdb to 2019 to 2021). Library preparation was by the immunoSEQ multiplex PCR assay. This is the immuneACCESS table as TCRdb keeps it, with only in-frame sequences that have V and J called. A part of the clones is gone; compared with another copy, unresolved V genes explain less than half, and the rest is unexplained. This sample is represented by over 250,000 clones; 70% to 90% of them were singletons. Jointly, the top ten make up roughly 6.1% of the sample. Sample: peripheral blood. These receptors all come from a woman aged 45-65 years with COVID-19, enrolled during active disease.

The chain uses TRBV5-4 and TRBJ2-1, with 10 bases that match TRBD1. Germline V gene lookup returns CDR1 SGHNT and CDR2 YYREEE (reference sequence). This CDR3 has 15 amino acids. Unmatched junction bases numbered 4, after V lost 3 bases and J lost 4 bases. For the CDR3, the DNA is TGTGCCAGCAGCTCCGGGACAGGGGATTACAATGAGCAGTTCTTC. It translates to CASSSGTGDYNEQFF.

The chain couples TRBV3-1 (or the pseudogene TRBV3-2) to TRBJ2-5, with 10 bases that match TRBD2. V lost 2 bases and J lost 6; bases outside the gene matches: 3. This CDR3 is 14 amino acids long. Germline loops: CDR1 LGHDT, CDR2 YNNKEL (reference sequence). In DNA form, the CDR3 reads TGTGCCAGCAGCCAATATAGCGGGAGGAAGACCCAGTACTTC. It yields the protein CASSQYSGRKTQYF.

Written as DNA, the CDR3 is TGTGCCAGCAGTCGGACTGTCAATACCCTTAGCACAGATACGCAGTATTTT. Protein sequence: CASSRTVNTLSTDTQYF. The chain employs TRBV11-3 and TRBJ2-3; a possible D gene is TRBD2 (5 bases). The CDR3 contains 17 residues. Germline assignment: CDR1 SGHNT and CDR2 YENEEA. The V end lost 6 bases, the J end lost 0 bases, and 19 bases lay between the germline ends.

The chain's CDR3 is CASSPMGTGSIRQYF. As DNA, the CDR3 is TGTGCCAGCTCACCCATGGGGACAGGCTCGATCCGGCAGTACTTC. The chain recombines TRBV18 with TRBJ2-7; TRBD1 aligns across 8 bases. Germline assignment: CDR1 KGHSH and CDR2 LQKENI. This CDR3 has 15 amino acids. The J segment lost 9 bases and the V segment lost 3 bases, leaving 13 bases of the junction unmatched.

This chain connects TRBV11-2 to TRBJ2-1; 7 bases map to TRBD2. The CDR3 covers 17 residues. The V and J ends lost 3 bases and 0 bases, in that order; junction bases with no gene match: 8. Germline V CDR1 and CDR2: SGHAT, FQNNGV. CDR3 loop: CASSLYTSASSYNEQFF. CDR3 sequence (DNA): TGTGCCAGCAGCTTGTACACTAGCGCGAGCTCCTACAATGAGCAGTTCTTC.

The sample holds many counts of this clone. This chain uses TRBV18 with TRBJ1-1; 10 bases align to TRBD1. This CDR3 is built from 18 residues. Germline V gene sequence: CDR1 KGHSH, CDR2 LQKENI. V was pared by 3 bases and J by 4 bases, with 14 bases of the junction left unmatched. This CDR3 reads CASSPADRGQGKSTEAFF. CDR3 in DNA: TGTGCCAGCTCACCGGCCGACAGGGGGCAGGGGAAGAGCACTGAAGCTTTCTTT.